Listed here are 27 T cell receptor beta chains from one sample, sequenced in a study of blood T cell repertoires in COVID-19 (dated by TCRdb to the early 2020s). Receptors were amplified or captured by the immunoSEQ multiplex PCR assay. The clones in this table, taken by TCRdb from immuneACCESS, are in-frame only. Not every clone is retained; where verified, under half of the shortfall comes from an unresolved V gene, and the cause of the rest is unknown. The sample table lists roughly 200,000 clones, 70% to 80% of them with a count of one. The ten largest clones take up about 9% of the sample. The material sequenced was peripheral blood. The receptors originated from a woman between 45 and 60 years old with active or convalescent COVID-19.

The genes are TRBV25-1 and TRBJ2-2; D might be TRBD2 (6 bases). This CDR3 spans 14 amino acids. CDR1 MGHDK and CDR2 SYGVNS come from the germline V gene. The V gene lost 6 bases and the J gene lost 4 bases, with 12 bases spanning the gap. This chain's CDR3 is CASRVGAGTGELFF. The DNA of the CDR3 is TGTGCCAGCAGGGTGGGAGCGGGCACCGGGGAGCTGTTTTTT.

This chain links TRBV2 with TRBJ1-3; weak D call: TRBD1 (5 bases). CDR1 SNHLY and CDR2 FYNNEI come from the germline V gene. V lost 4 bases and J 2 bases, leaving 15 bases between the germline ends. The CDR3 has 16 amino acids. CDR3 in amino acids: CASSGGEGRTGNTIYF. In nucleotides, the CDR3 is TGTGCCAGCAGTGGTGGTGAGGGGAGGACTGGAAACACCATATATTTT.

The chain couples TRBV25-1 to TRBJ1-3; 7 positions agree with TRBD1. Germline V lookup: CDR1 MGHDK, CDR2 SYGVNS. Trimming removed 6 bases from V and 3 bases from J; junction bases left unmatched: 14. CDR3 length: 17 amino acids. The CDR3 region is CASREAGQSPGGNTIYF. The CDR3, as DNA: TGTGCCAGCAGGGAAGCGGGACAGAGCCCCGGTGGAAACACCATATATTTT.

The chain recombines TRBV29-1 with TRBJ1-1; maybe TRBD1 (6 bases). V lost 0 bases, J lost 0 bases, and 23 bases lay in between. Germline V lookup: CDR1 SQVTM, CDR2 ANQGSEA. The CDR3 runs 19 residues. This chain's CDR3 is CSVEDLGQGRRRMNTEAFF. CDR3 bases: TGCAGCGTTGAAGATTTGGGACAAGGTAGGAGAAGAATGAACACTGAAGCTTTCTTT.

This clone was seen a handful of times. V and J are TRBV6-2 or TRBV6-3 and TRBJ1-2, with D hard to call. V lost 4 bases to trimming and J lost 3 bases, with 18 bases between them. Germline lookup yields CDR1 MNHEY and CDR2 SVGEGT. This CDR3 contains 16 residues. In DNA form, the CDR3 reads TGTGCCAGCAGTTCTTTAGCGGTGCGGGTAGACTATGGCTACACCTTC. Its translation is CASSSLAVRVDYGYTF.

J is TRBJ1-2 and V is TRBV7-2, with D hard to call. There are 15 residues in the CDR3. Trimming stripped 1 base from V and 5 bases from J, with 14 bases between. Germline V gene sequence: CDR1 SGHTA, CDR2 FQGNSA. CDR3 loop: CASSLDAGPPYGYTF. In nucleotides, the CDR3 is TGTGCCAGCAGCTTAGATGCAGGCCCCCCTTATGGCTACACCTTC.

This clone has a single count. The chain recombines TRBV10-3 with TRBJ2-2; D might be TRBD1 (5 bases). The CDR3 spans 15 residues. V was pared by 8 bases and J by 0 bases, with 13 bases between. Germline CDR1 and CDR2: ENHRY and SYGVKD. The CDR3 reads CAIAQGSPNTGELFF. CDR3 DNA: TGTGCCATCGCTCAGGGTTCCCCGAACACCGGGGAGCTGTTTTTT.

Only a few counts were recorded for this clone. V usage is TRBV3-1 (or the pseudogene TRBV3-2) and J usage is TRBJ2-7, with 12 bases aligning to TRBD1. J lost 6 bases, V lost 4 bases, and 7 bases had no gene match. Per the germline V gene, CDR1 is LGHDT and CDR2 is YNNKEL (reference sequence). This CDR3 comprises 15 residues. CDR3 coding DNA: TGTGCCAGCAGCCCGGGGACAGGGGGCTCCAGCGAGCAGTACTTC. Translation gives CASSPGTGGSSEQYF.

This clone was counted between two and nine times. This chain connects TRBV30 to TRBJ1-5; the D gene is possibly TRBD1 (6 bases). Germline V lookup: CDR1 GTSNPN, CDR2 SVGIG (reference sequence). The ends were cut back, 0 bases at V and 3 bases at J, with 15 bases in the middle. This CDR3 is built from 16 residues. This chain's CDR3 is CAWSVGIGGDNQPQHF. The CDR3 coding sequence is TGTGCCTGGAGTGTAGGGATAGGGGGTGACAATCAGCCCCAGCATTTT. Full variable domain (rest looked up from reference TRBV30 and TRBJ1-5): SQTIHQWPATLVQPVGSPLSLECTVEGTSNPNLYWYRQAAGRGLQLLFYSVGIGQISSEVPQNLSASRPQDRQFILSSKKLLLSDSGFYLCAWSVGIGGDNQPQHFGDGTRLSIL.

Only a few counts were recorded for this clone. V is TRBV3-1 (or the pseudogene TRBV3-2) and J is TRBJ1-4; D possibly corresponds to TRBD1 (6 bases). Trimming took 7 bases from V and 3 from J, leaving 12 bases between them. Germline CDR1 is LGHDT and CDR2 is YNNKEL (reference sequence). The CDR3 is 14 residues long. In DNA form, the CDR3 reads TGTGCCAGCACCTTCGGACAGTCTAATGAAAAACTGTTTTTT. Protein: CASTFGQSNEKLFF.

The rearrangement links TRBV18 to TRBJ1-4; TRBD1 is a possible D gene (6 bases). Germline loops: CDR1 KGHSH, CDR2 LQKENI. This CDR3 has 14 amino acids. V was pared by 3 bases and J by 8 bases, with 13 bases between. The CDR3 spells CASSPPGGLEKLFF. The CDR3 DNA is TGTGCCAGCTCACCCCCGGGGGGCCTAGAAAAACTGTTTTTT.

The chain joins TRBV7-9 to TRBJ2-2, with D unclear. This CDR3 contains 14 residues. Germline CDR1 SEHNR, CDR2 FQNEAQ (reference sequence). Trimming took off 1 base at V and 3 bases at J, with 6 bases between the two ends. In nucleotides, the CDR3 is TGTGCCAGCAGCTTAGACAGCTACACCGGGGAGCTGTTTTTT. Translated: CASSLDSYTGELFF.

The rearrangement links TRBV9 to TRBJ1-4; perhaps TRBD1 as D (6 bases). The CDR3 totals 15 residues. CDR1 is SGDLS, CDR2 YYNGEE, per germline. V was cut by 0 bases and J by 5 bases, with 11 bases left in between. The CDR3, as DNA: TGTGCCAGCAGCGTAGGGACAGTTGAGAATGAAAAACTGTTTTTT. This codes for CASSVGTVENEKLFF.

CDR3 nucleotide sequence: TGCGCCAGCAGCAGGAGGCAGGGGGCCGAAGCTTTCTTT. Its protein is CASSRRQGAEAFF. The chain is built from TRBV4-3 and TRBJ1-1; 8 bases line up with TRBD1. CDR1 and CDR2 from the germline V gene are LGHNA and YSLEER. The ends lost 5 bases at V and 8 bases at J; junction bases unmatched: 7. The CDR3 is 13 amino acids.

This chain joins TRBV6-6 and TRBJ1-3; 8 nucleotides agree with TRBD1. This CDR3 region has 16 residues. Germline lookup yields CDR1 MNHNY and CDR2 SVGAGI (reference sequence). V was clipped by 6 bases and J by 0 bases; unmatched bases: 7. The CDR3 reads CASSPKGQASGNTIYF. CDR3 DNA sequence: TGTGCCAGCAGCCCCAAGGGACAGGCCTCTGGAAACACCATATATTTT.

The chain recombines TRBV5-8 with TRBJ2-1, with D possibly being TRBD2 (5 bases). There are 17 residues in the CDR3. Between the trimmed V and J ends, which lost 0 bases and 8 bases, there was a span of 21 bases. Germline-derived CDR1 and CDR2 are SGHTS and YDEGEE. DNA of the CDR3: TGTGCCAGCAGCTTGGCCCGGACTCTCCTAAGAGAGGATGAGCAGTTCTTC. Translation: CASSLARTLLREDEQFF.

The CDR3 spells CAWRNLPDRDSYEQYF. DNA for the CDR3: TGTGCCTGGAGGAACCTCCCGGACAGGGACTCCTACGAGCAGTACTTC. The chain carries TRBV30 and TRBJ2-7, with 8 bases identical to TRBD1. After removal of 3 bases from V and 0 bases from J, the junction contained 10 bases not matched to a gene. CDR1 and CDR2 (germline): GTSNPN, SVGIG (reference sequence). The CDR3 totals 16 residues.

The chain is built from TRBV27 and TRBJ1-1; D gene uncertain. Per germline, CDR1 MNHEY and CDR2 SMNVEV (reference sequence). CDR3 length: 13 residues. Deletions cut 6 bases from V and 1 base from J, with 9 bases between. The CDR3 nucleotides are TGTGCCAGCAGGGGCACTGGGAACACTGAAGCTTTCTTT. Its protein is CASRGTGNTEAFF.

The CDR3 nucleotides read TGCGCCAGCAGTTACCTTGGACTAGCGGGGATCGAGACCCAGTACTTC. It specifies CASSYLGLAGIETQYF. The chain employs TRBV4-1 and TRBJ2-5; 12 bases are shared with TRBD2. The J segment lost 5 bases and the V segment lost 6 bases, leaving 10 bases of the junction unmatched. Germline V gene data show CDR1 as MGHRA and CDR2 as YSYEKL. The CDR3 has 16 amino acids.

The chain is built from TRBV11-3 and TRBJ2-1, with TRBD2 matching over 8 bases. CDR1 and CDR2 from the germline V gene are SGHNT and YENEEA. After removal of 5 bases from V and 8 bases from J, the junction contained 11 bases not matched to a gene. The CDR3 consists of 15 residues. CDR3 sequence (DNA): TGTGCCAGCAGCACCAGCCAGCGGGGGTTCGATGAGCAGTTCTTC. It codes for CASSTSQRGFDEQFF.

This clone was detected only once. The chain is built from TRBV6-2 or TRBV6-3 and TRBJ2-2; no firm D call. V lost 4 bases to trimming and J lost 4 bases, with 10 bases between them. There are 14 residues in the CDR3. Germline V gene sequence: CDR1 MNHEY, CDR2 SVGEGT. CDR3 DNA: TGTGCCAGCAGTTCCCGGGTGGGCACCGGGGAGCTGTTTTTT. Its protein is CASSSRVGTGELFF.

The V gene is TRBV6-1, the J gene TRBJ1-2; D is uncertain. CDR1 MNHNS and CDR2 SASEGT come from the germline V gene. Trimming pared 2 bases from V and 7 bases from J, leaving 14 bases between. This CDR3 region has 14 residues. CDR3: CASSEFHGLAGYTF. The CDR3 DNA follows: TGTGCCAGCAGTGAATTCCACGGGTTGGCTGGCTACACCTTC.

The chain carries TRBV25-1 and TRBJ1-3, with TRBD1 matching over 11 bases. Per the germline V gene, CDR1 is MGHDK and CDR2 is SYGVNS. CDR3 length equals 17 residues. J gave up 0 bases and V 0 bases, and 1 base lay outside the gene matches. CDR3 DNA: TGTGCCAGCAGTGAATACGGGACAGGGGGCTCTGGAAACACCATATATTTT. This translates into CASSEYGTGGSGNTIYF.

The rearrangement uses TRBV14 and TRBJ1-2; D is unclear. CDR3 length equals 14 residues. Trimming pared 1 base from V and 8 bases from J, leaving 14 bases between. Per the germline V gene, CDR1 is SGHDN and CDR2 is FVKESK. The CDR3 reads CASSQGARSMGYTF. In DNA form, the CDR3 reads TGTGCCAGCAGCCAAGGAGCCAGGTCCATGGGCTACACCTTC. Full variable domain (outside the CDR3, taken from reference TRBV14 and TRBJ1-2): EAGVTQFPSHSVIEKGQTVTLRCDPISGHDNLYWYRRVMGKEIKFLLHFVKESKQDESGMPNNRFLAERTGGTYSTLKVQPAELEDSGVYFCASSQGARSMGYTFGSGTRLTVV.

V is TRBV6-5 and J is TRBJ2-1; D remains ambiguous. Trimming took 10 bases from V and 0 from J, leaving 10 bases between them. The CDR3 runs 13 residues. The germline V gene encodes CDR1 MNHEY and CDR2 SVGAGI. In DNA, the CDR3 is TGTGCCACCCTACAGCTCTCCTACAATGAGCAGTTCTTC. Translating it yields CATLQLSYNEQFF.

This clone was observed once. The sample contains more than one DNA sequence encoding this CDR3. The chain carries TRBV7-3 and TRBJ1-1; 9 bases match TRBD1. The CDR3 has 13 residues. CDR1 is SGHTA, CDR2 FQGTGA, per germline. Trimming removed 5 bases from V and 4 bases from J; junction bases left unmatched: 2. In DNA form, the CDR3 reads TGTGCCAGCAGCCCGACAGGGGGCACTGAAGCTTTCTTT. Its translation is CASSPTGGTEAFF.

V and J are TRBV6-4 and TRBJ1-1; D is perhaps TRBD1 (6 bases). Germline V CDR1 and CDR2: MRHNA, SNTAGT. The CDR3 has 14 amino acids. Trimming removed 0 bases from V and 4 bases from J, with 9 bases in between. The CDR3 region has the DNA TGTGCCAGCAGTGACTCCTACAGGGCCACTGAAGCTTTCTTT. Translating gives CASSDSYRATEAFF.